Shown below are 8 T cell receptor beta chains from a single sample sequenced in a study of Ad26.COV2.S vaccination and SARS-CoV-2 variants. Indicated treatment: some 20 received Ad26.COV2.S at low or high dose, single or two shots; five or six received placebo; per-sample allocation not given. Day 63 after the first injection of vaccine or placebo was the sampling time. Clones were sequenced by immunoSEQ multiplex PCR, and TCRdb holds only the in-frame ones, with some missing. The table has hundreds of thousands of clones, 70% to 90% seen once. The input for sequencing was peripheral blood, taken in a trial of Ad26.COV2.S vaccine versus placebo. These receptors all come from a person aged 18-65 years who received the Ad26.COV2.S COVID-19 vaccine or a placebo.

This clone has a handful of counts. The chain links TRBV12-3 or TRBV12-4 to TRBJ1-2, with no clear D. This CDR3 has 13 amino acids. The V gene lost 7 bases and the J gene lost 3 bases, with 12 bases spanning the gap. The CDR3 loop reads CASTNSRHYGYTF. DNA of the CDR3: TGTGCCAGCACCAACAGCCGGCACTATGGCTACACCTTC.

In nucleotides, the CDR3 is TGCGCCAGCATGGTAGCGGGGGCGGGGACCCAGTACTTC. It codes for CASMVAGAGTQYF. The rearrangement links TRBV10-2 to TRBJ2-5, with 9 bases identical to TRBD2. The V and J ends lost 7 bases and 7 bases, in that order; junction bases with no gene match: 7. CDR3 length: 13 amino acids. Germline CDR1 reads WSHSY; CDR2 reads SAAADI.

The CDR3 region has the DNA TGTGCCAGCACCCTTGGCGGGACTCACACAGATACGCAGTATTTT. Translation: CASTLGGTHTDTQYF. The rearrangement uses TRBV5-4 and TRBJ2-3; tentatively, D is TRBD2 (6 bases). Looked up from germline, CDR1 is SGHNT and CDR2 is YYREEE (reference sequence). The CDR3 covers 15 residues. V was clipped by 6 bases and J by 2 bases, with 16 bases between them.

The chain carries TRBV30 and TRBJ2-7, with 9 bases identical to TRBD1. V gave up 3 bases and J gave up 6 bases; unmatched junction bases: 3. The CDR3 extends over 12 amino acids. The germline V gene has CDR1 GTSNPN and CDR2 SVGIG (reference sequence). The CDR3 DNA is TGTGCCTGGAGGGTGGACAGGGGCGAGCAGTACTTC. Amino acids: CAWRVDRGEQYF.

V gene TRBV10-1 combines with J gene TRBJ2-2, with D uncertain. Germline V gene sequence: CDR1 WNHNN, CDR2 SYGVQD (reference sequence). The CDR3 is 12 residues long. V was shortened by 9 bases and J by 1 base, with 6 bases between the two germline ends. CDR3 nucleotide sequence: TGCGCCAGTCGACAGAACACCGGGGAGCTGTTTTTT. This codes for CASRQNTGELFF.

This clone was found once. This sequence joins TRBV19 and TRBJ1-4, with D perhaps matching TRBD1 (6 bases). The CDR3 has 17 amino acids. V lost 4 bases and J 4 bases, leaving 19 bases between the germline ends. CDR1 and CDR2 (germline): LNHDA, SQIVND (reference sequence). CDR3 sequence: CASSSSLRTVLNEKLFF. The CDR3 DNA follows: TGTGCCAGTAGTAGCTCCCTTCGGACAGTACTTAATGAAAAACTGTTTTTT.

V usage is TRBV12-3 or TRBV12-4 and J usage is TRBJ2-5, with D unresolved. The CDR3 spans 12 residues. Trimming took off 6 bases at V and 4 bases at J, with 9 bases between the two ends. The CDR3 reads CASSTRRETQYF. CDR3 nucleotides: TGTGCCAGCAGCACCCGGAGAGAGACCCAGTACTTC.

The chain joins TRBV4-2 to TRBJ1-6, with TRBD1 matching 9 bases. Germline CDR1 LGHNA, CDR2 YNFKEQ. Losses at the gene ends were 2 bases for V and 9 bases for J; bases not matched to a gene: 14. This CDR3 comprises 18 residues. The CDR3 DNA reads as TGTGCCAGCAGCCAAACCGGGACAGGGAGACCTATAGGTTCACCCCTCCACTTT. It translates to CASSQTGTGRPIGSPLHF.